This T cell receptor (beta chain) was documented in a study of shared clonotypes between healthy human individuals. With 4 bases removed from V and 8 bases from J, the gap between germline ends came to 6 bases. Germline V lookup: CDR1 SQVTM, CDR2 ANQGSEA. The CDR3 loop spans 10 amino acids. Source study methods: In the immunoSEQ data, sequences were junction-only and lacked quality scores, so filtering differed. TCRdb keeps only in-frame clones here, not all; method: immunoSEQ multiplex PCR. Clone size and the V and J calls come from that table; the DNA yielded D and trimming. This table holds about 980,000 clones, 70% to 85% found once.

The sequence was obtained from a man aged 18 to 29 in good health. Specimen: memory CD4+ T cells sorted from blood. The subset is: CD45RA-negative fraction. The chain links TRBV29-1 to TRBJ2-1, with D unclear. CDR3 loop: CSVVVYEQFF. The CDR3 DNA is TGCAGCGTTGTTGTGTATGAGCAGTTCTTC.